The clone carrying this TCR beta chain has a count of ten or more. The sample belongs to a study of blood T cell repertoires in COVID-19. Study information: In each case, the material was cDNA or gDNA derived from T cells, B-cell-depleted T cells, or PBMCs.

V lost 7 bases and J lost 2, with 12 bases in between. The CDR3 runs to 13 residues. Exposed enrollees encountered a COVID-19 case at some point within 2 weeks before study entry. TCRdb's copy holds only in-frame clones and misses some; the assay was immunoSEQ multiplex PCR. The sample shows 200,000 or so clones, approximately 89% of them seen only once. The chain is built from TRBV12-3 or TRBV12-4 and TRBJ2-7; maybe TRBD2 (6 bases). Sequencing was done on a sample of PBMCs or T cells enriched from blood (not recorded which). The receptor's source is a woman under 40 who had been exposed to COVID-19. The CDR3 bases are TGTGCCAGCACCAAAGGAGGGACCTACGAGCAGTACTTC. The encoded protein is CASTKGGTYEQYF.